This T cell receptor (beta chain) was sequenced in a study of response to subunit inactivated influenza vaccine. Regarding this clonotype: No antigen is known for it.

TCRdb analysed the RT-PCR reads with MiXCR anew, one entry per CDR3 protein. The data show hundreds of thousands of distinct CDR3 sequences, approximately 14% seen once. Study-wide results and caveats: That few new T cells are recruited by each seasonal influenza vaccination was the authors' suggestion.

Trimming took 8 bases from V and 2 from J; bases not matched to a gene: 4. Germline CDR1 reads SGHTA; CDR2 reads FQGNSA. This CDR3 spans 13 amino acids. This TCR derives from a man aged 45-65 years who received an inactivated influenza vaccine. Sequencing used PBMCs from blood, obtained 11 to 12 days after vaccination. This rearrangement joins TRBV7-2 to TRBJ2-3; 7 bases line up with TRBD2. The DNA for the CDR3 is TGTGCCAGCGGGCGGGGGAACACAGATACGCAGTATTTT. Protein sequence: CASGRGNTDTQYF.